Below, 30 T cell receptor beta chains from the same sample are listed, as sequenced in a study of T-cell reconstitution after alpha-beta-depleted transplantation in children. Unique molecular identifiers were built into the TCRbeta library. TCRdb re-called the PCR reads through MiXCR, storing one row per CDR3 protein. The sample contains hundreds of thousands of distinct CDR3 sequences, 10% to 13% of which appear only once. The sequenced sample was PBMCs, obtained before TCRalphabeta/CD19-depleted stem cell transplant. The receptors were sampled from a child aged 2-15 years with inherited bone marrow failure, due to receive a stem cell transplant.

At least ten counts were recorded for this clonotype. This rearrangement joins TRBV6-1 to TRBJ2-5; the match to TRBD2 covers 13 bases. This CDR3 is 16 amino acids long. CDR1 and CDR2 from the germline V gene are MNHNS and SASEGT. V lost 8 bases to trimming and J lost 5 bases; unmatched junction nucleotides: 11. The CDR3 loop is CASALRLAGGGETQYF. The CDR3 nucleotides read TGTGCCAGCGCTCTGAGACTAGCGGGAGGCGGGGAGACCCAGTACTTC.

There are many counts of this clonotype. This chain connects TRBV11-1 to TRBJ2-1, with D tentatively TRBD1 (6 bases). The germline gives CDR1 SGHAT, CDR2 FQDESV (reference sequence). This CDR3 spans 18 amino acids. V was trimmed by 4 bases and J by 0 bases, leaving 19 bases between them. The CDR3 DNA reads TGTGCCAGCAGCTCGTTTAGGACAGATCCTCCCTCCTACAATGAGCAGTTCTTC. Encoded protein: CASSSFRTDPPSYNEQFF.

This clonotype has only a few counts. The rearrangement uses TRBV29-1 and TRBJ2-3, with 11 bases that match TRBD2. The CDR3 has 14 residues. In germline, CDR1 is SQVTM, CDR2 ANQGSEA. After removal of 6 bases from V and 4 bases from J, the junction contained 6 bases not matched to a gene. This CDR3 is CSVISGRASDTQYF. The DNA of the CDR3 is TGCAGCGTGATTAGCGGGAGGGCGTCAGATACGCAGTATTTT.

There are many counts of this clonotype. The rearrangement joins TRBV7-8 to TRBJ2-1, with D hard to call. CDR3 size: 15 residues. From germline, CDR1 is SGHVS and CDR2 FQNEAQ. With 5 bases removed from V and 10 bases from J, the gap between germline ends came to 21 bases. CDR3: CASSRPPRPRDEQFF. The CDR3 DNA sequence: TGTGCCAGCAGCCGACCCCCTCGTCCTAGAGACGAGCAGTTCTTC.

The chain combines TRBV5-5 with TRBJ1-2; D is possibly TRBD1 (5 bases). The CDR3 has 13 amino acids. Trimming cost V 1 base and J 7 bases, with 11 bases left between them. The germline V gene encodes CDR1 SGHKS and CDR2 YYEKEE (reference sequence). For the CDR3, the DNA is TGTGCCAGCAGCTTGCCCAGGGAAACTGGCTACACCTTC. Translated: CASSLPRETGYTF.

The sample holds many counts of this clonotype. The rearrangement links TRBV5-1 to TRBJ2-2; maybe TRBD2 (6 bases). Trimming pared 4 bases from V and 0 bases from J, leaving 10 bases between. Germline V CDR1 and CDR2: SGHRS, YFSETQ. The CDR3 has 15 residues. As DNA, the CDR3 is TGCGCCAGCAGCATGACTAGTCCGAACACCGGGGAGCTGTTTTTT. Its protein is CASSMTSPNTGELFF. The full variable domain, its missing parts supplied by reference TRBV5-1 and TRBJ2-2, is KAGVTQTPRYLIKTRGQQVTLSCSPISGHRSVSWYQQTPGQGLQFLFEYFSETQRNKGNFPGRFSGRQFSNSRSEMNVSTLELGDSALYLCASSMTSPNTGELFFGEGSRLTVL.

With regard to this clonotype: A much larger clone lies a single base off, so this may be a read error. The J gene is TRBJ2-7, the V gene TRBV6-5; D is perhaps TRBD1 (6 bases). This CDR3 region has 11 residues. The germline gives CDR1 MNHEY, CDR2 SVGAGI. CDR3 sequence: CASRKGDDQYF. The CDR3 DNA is TGTGCCAGCAGGAAGGGGGACGACCAGTACTTC.

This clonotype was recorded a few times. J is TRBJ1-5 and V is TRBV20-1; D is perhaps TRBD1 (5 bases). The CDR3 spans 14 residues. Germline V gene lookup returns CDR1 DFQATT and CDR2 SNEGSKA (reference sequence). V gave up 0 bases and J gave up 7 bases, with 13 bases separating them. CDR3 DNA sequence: TGCAGTGCTAGAGATCGAGGGGTGGGCCAGCCCCAGCATTTT. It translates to CSARDRGVGQPQHF.

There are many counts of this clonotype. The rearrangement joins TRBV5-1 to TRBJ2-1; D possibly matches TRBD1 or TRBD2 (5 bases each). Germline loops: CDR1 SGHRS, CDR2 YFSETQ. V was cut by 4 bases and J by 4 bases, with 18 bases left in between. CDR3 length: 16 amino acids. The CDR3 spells CASSPGFGGAYNEQFF. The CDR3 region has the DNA TGCGCCAGCAGCCCCGGTTTTGGGGGAGCTTACAATGAGCAGTTCTTC.

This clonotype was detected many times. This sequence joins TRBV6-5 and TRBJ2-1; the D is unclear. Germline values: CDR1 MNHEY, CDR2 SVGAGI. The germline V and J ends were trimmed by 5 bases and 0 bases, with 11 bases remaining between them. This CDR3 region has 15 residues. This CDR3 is CASSPSVGSYNEQFF. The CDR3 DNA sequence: TGTGCCAGCAGTCCCAGTGTCGGCTCCTACAATGAGCAGTTCTTC.

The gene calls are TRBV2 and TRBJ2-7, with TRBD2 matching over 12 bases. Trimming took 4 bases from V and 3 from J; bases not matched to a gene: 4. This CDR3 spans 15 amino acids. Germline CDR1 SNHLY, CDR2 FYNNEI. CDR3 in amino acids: CASSGQTSGSYEQYF. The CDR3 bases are TGTGCCAGCAGTGGACAGACTAGCGGGAGCTACGAGCAGTACTTC.

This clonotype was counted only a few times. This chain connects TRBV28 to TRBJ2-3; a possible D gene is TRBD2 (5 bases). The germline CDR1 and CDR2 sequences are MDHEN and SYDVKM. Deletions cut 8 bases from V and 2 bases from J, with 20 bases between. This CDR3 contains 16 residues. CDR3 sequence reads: CASGESQPRYTDTQYF. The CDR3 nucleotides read TGTGCCAGCGGGGAGTCCCAACCCAGATACACAGATACGCAGTATTTT.

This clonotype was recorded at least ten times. The CDR3 DNA reads as TGCGCCAGCAGCCACCTGATAGCGGGAGCGGATACGCAGTATTTT. As protein: CASSHLIAGADTQYF. This chain uses TRBV4-3 with TRBJ2-3; 9 positions match TRBD2. The germline CDR1 and CDR2 sequences are LGHNA and YSLEER. This CDR3 has 15 amino acids. With V trimmed by 3 bases and J by 6 bases, 7 bases remained unmatched.

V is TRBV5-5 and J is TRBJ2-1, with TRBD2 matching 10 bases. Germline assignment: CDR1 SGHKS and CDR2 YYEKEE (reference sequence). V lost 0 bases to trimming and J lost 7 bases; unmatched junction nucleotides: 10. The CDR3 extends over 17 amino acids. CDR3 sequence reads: CASSLVLAGVISNEQFF. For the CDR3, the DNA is TGTGCCAGCAGCTTGGTTCTAGCGGGAGTGATAAGTAATGAGCAGTTCTTC.

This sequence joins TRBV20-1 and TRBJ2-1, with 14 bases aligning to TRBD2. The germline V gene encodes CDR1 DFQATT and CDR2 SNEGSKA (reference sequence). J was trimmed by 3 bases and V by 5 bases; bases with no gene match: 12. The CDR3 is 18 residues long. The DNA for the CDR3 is TGCAGTGCTCTCTACAACACGGGACTAGCGGGAGTCTACAATGAGCAGTTCTTC. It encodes CSALYNTGLAGVYNEQFF.

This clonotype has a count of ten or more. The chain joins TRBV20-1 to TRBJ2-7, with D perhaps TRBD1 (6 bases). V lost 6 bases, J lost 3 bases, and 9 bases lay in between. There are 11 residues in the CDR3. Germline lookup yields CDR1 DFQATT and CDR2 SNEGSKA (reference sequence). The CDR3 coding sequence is TGCAGTGCGGCACAGGGCTACGAGCAGTACTTC. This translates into CSAAQGYEQYF.

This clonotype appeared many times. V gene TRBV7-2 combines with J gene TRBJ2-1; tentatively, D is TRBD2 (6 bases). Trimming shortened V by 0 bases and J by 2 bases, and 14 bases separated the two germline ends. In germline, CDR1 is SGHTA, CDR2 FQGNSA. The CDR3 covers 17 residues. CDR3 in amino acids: CASSLALAYPTYNEQFF. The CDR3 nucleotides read TGTGCCAGCAGCTTAGCTCTAGCGTACCCTACCTACAATGAGCAGTTCTTC. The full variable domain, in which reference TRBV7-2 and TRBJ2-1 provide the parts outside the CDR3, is GAGVSQSPSNKVTEKGKDVELRCDPISGHTALYWYRQSLGQGLEFLIYFQGNSAPDKSGLPSDRFSAERTGGSVSTLTIQRTQQEDSAVYLCASSLALAYPTYNEQFFGPGTRLTVL.

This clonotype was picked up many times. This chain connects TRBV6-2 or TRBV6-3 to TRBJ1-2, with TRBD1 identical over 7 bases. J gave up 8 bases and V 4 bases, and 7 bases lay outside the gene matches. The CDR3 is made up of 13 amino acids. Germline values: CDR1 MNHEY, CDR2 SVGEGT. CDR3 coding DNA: TGTGCCAGCAGTTCCCGTAACAGGGGCGGCTACACCTTC. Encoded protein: CASSSRNRGGYTF.

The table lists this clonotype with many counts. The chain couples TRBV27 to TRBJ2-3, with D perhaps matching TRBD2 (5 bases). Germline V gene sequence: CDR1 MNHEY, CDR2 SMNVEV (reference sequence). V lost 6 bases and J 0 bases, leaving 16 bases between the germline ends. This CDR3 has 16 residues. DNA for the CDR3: TGTGCCAGCAGAGACCCCCTTAGCGTTAGCACAGATACGCAGTATTTT. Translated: CASRDPLSVSTDTQYF.

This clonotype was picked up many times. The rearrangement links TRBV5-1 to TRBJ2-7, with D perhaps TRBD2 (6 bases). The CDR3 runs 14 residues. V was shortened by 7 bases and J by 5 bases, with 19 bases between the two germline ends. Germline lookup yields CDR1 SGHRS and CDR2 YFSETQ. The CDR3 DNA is TGCGCCAGCCGGGCGGAGGGCCGACGGGACGAGCAGTACTTC. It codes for CASRAEGRRDEQYF.

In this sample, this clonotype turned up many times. The CDR3 DNA sequence: TGTGCCAGCAGCGAACTCAGGGGGGGGGATCAGCCCCAGCATTTT. Translated: CASSELRGGDQPQHF. The chain uses TRBV27 and TRBJ1-5; 7 bases map to TRBD1. Trimming removed 6 bases from V and 5 bases from J; junction bases left unmatched: 10. Germline assignment: CDR1 MNHEY and CDR2 SMNVEV (reference sequence). The CDR3 totals 15 residues.

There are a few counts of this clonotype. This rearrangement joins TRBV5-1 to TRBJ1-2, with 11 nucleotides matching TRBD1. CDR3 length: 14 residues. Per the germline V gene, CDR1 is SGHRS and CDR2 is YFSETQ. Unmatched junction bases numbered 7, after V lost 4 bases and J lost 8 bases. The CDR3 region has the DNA TGCGCCAGCAGCATCGGGGACAGGGGGTCGGGCTACACCTTC. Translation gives CASSIGDRGSGYTF.

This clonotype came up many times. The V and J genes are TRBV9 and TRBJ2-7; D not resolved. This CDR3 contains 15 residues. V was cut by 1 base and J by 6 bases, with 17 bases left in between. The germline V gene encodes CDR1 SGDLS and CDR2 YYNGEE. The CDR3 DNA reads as TGTGCCAGCAGCGTACTACCAGGCCACCCCTCCGAGCAGTACTTC. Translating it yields CASSVLPGHPSEQYF.

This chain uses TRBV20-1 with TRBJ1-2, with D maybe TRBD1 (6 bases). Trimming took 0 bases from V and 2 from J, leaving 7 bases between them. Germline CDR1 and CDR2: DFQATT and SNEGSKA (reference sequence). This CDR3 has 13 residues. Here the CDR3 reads CSAREDRNYGYTF. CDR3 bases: TGCAGTGCTAGAGAGGACAGAAACTATGGCTACACCTTC.

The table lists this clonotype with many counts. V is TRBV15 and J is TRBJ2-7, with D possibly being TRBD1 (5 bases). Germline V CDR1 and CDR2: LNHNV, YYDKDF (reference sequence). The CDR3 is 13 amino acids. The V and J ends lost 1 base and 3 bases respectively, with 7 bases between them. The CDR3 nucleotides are TGTGCCACCAGCAGAGCCCAGGGCTACGAGCAGTACTTC. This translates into CATSRAQGYEQYF.

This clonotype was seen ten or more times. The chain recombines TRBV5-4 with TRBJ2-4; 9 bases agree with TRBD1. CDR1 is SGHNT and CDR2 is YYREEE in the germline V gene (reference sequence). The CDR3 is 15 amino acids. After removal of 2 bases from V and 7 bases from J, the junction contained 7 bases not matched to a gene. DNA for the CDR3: TGTGCCAGCAGCTTCCCGGGACAGGGTTTCAACATTCAGTACTTC. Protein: CASSFPGQGFNIQYF.

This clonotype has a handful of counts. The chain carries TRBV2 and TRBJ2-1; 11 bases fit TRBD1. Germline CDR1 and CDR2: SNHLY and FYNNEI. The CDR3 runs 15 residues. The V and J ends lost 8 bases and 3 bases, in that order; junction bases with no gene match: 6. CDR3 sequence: CASVPGQGVYNEQFF. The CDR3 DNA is TGTGCCAGCGTTCCGGGACAGGGGGTCTACAATGAGCAGTTCTTC.

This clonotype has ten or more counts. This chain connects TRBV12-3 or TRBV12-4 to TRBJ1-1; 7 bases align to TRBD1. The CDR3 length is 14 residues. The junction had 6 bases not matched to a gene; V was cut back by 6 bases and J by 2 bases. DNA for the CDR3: TGTGCCAGCAGGAGACAGGGATTTAACACTGAAGCTTTCTTT. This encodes CASRRQGFNTEAFF.

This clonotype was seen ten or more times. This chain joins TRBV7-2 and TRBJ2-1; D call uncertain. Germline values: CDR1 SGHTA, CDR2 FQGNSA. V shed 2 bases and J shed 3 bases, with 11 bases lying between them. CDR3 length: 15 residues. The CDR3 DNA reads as TGTGCCAGCAGCTTACTTTCGGGTTACTACAATGAGCAGTTCTTC. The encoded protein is CASSLLSGYYNEQFF.

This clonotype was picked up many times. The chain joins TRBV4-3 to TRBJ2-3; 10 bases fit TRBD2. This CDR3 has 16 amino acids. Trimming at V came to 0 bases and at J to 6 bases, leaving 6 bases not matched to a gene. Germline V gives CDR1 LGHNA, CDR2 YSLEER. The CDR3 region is CASSQEPSGRGDTQYF. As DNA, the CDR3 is TGCGCCAGCAGCCAAGAGCCTAGCGGGAGAGGGGATACGCAGTATTTT.